The 8 T cell receptor beta chains given below trace back to one sample, sequenced in a study of beta chain features in type 1 diabetes. What was sequenced were expressed TCRB transcripts, since all of the isolated RNA had been reverse transcribed. The table came from immunoSEQ multiplex PCR; TCRdb's copy has only in-frame clones and leaves some out. Found here are some 270,000 clones, less than 15% of them singletons; the top ten hold roughly 0.024%. Sequencing was carried out using naive CD4+ T cells from blood. These receptor sequences come from a woman between 35 and 50 years old in good health.

This clone was observed a handful of times. The sample contains more than one DNA sequence encoding this CDR3. The chain has TRBV9 and TRBJ2-3, with a weak D call TRBD2 (6 bases). Trimming shortened V by 0 bases and J by 7 bases, and 6 bases separated the two germline ends. CDR1 is SGDLS, CDR2 YYNGEE, per germline. CDR3 length equals 12 residues. The CDR3, as DNA: TGTGCCAGCAGCGTAGGCGGGAATACGCAGTATTTT. It is translated as CASSVGGNTQYF.

This clone was observed a few times. The chain is built from TRBV25-1 and TRBJ1-6; D possibly corresponds to TRBD1 (5 bases). V was shortened by 3 bases and J by 7 bases, with 13 bases between the two germline ends. CDR1 and CDR2 (germline): MGHDK, SYGVNS. The CDR3 is 15 amino acids. The CDR3 region is CASSDPGRGNSPLHF. For the CDR3, the DNA is TGTGCCAGCAGTGATCCAGGGCGAGGAAATTCACCCCTCCACTTT.

This clone was seen a few times. The chain couples TRBV19 to TRBJ2-3, with 7 bases that match TRBD1. This CDR3 contains 16 residues. Germline-derived CDR1 and CDR2 are LNHDA and SQIVND (reference sequence). After removal of 1 base from V and 8 bases from J, the junction contained 12 bases not matched to a gene. Written as DNA, the CDR3 is TGTGCCAGTAGTATAGGAACGGACAGGCCCAGGGGTACGCAGTATTTT. Translation: CASSIGTDRPRGTQYF.

The sample holds many counts of this clone. The V call is TRBV10-3, the J call TRBJ2-7; 7 bases are a match to TRBD1. The ends lost 4 bases at V and 3 bases at J; junction bases unmatched: 6. The germline V gene has CDR1 ENHRY and CDR2 SYGVKD. This CDR3 spans 14 amino acids. CDR3 DNA sequence: TGTGCCATCAGTGTGACAGGGTCCCACTACGAGCAGTACTTC. It specifies CAISVTGSHYEQYF.

The CDR3 loop reads CASSLSSTSGGGDEQFF. CDR3 coding DNA: TGCGCCAGCAGCTTGTCTTCCACTAGCGGGGGGGGCGATGAGCAGTTCTTC. The chain couples TRBV5-1 to TRBJ2-1; TRBD2 aligns across 13 bases. Germline V gene data show CDR1 as SGHRS and CDR2 as YFSETQ. V lost 1 base to trimming and J lost 8 bases; unmatched junction nucleotides: 9. CDR3 length: 17 amino acids.

This clone appeared a few times. The chain employs TRBV4-3 and TRBJ2-1, with TRBD2 identical over 9 bases. Germline loops: CDR1 LGHNA, CDR2 YSLEER. The junction had 5 bases not matched to a gene; V was cut back by 4 bases and J by 1 base. The CDR3 is made up of 16 amino acids. As DNA, the CDR3 is TGCGCCAGCAGCCCAAGCGGGGGGCAGTCCTACAATGAGCAGTTCTTC. Protein: CASSPSGGQSYNEQFF.

There are a few counts of this clone. The chain carries TRBV11-2 and TRBJ2-6, with 8 positions matching TRBD1. Germline V gene data show CDR1 as SGHAT and CDR2 as FQNNGV. Trimming removed 3 bases from V and 2 bases from J; junction bases left unmatched: 3. The CDR3 contains 16 residues. The CDR3 protein is CASSFGRGPGANVLTF. The CDR3 DNA reads TGTGCCAGCAGCTTCGGCAGGGGGCCTGGGGCCAACGTCCTGACTTTC.

This clone appeared a few times. The rearrangement links TRBV11-2 to TRBJ1-1; D uncertain. The CDR3 length is 15 residues. Germline V lookup: CDR1 SGHAT, CDR2 FQNNGV. Trimming removed 1 base from V and 7 bases from J, with 16 bases in between. The CDR3 spells CASSLGVAGRSEAFF. For the CDR3, the DNA is TGTGCCAGCAGCTTAGGTGTGGCCGGGAGAAGTGAAGCTTTCTTT.